Listed here are 27 T cell receptor beta chains from one sample, sequenced in a study of blood T cells in healthy people across ages. Sample-barcoded 5' priming and a J-beta primer mix drove a second PCR of 7 to 11 cycles. TCRdb called the 5' RACE reads again in MiXCR, with one record for every CDR3 protein. The sample has some 760,000 distinct CDR3 sequences, 25% seen once. The same specimen was also included in a second study, on T cells of mothers and their children.

Material for sequencing was blood. Every receptor here comes from a boy under 18 in good health.

This clonotype was seen a handful of times. The rearrangement links TRBV4-3 to TRBJ2-1; 13 bases are shared with TRBD2. The CDR3 runs 16 residues. V was pared by 4 bases and J by 10 bases, with 10 bases of the junction left unmatched. Germline CDR1 is LGHNA and CDR2 is YSLEER. The CDR3 spells CASSRLLAGGPTEQFF. The DNA of the CDR3 is TGCGCCAGCAGCCGTTTACTAGCGGGGGGGCCGACGGAGCAGTTCTTC.

The gene calls are TRBV29-1 and TRBJ1-2, with D maybe TRBD1 (6 bases). Looked up from germline, CDR1 is SQVTM and CDR2 is ANQGSEA. CDR3 length: 14 amino acids. Between the trimmed V and J ends, which lost 5 bases and 0 bases, there was a span of 13 bases. The CDR3 reads CSVRQGQTNYGYTF. In nucleotides, the CDR3 is TGCAGCGTTCGTCAGGGGCAAACTAACTATGGCTACACCTTC.

This clonotype was recorded a few times. The chain uses TRBV9 and TRBJ2-5; 10 bases line up with TRBD2. The last part of the DNA fits TRBJ2-1 better; the J call may be wrong. The germline V gene has CDR1 SGDLS and CDR2 YYNGEE. This CDR3 has 15 residues. The CDR3: CASSPSGRGNNEQFF. As DNA, the CDR3 is TGTGCCAGCAGCCCCAGCGGGAGGGGTAACAATGAGCAGTTCTTC.

This clonotype was observed a few times. The chain links TRBV20-1 to TRBJ1-1; possibly TRBD1 for D (5 bases). Trimming removed 0 bases from V and 7 bases from J, with 15 bases in between. This CDR3 is built from 14 residues. The germline gives CDR1 DFQATT, CDR2 SNEGSKA (reference sequence). This chain's CDR3 is CSARDWGGSGEAFF. CDR3 coding DNA: TGCAGTGCTAGAGATTGGGGGGGGTCGGGTGAAGCTTTCTTT.

This clonotype came up a few times. V is TRBV29-1 and J is TRBJ2-5; D ambiguous. Judging by the DNA end, TRBJ2-7 fits better; the J call may be wrong. This CDR3 is 14 amino acids long. CDR1 and CDR2 from the germline V gene are SQVTM and ANQGSEA. CDR3 nucleotides: TGCAGCGTTGCGGCGACCTCTAGCTCCTACGAGCAGTACTTC. This encodes CSVAATSSSYEQYF.

The rearrangement uses TRBV9 and TRBJ2-3, with D possibly called TRBD1 or TRBD2 (5 bases each). The CDR3 sequence is 16 residues long. V lost 3 bases and J 0 bases, leaving 14 bases between the germline ends. Germline V gene data show CDR1 as SGDLS and CDR2 as YYNGEE. The CDR3 sequence: CASSEGTRGSTDTQYF. Written as DNA, the CDR3 is TGTGCCAGCAGCGAAGGGACGAGGGGCAGCACAGATACGCAGTATTTT.

Worth noting for this clonotype: Mismatch with germline at one junction end may stem from a read error. V and J are TRBV11-2 and TRBJ2-1; 10 nucleotides align to TRBD1. Germline assignment: CDR1 SGHAT and CDR2 FQNNGV. CDR3 length: 16 residues. The CDR3 loop reads CASSSTGGELYNERFF. Here the CDR3 DNA reads TGTGCCAGCAGCTCGACAGGGGGCGAATTATACAATGAGCGGTTCTTC.

This clonotype was seen a few times. The chain recombines TRBV7-3 with TRBJ2-7; 9 bases are shared with TRBD1. This CDR3 spans 15 amino acids. After removal of 4 bases from V and 0 bases from J, the junction contained 4 bases not matched to a gene. Germline V gives CDR1 SGHTA, CDR2 FQGTGA. CDR3 loop: CASSSGTGSSYEQYF. The CDR3 nucleotides are TGTGCCAGCAGCTCCGGGACAGGGAGCTCCTACGAGCAGTACTTC.

CDR3 in DNA: TGTGCCAGCAGTCGCTCAGGTGAGCAGTTCTTC. Amino acid sequence: CASSRSGEQFF. The V call is TRBV6-2 or TRBV6-3, the J call TRBJ2-1; no firm D call. CDR3 length equals 11 residues. Germline values: CDR1 MNHEY, CDR2 SVGEGT. Trimming pared 5 bases from V and 9 bases from J, leaving 8 bases between.

There are a few counts of this clonotype. The chain couples TRBV3-1 to TRBJ2-1; TRBD1 agrees at 7 bases. CDR1 and CDR2 (germline): LGHDT, YNNKEL (reference sequence). The V segment lost 4 bases and the J segment 5 bases; nucleotides outside the gene matches: 5. This CDR3 comprises 14 residues. CDR3: CASSPSDRDNEQFF. For the CDR3, the DNA is TGTGCCAGCAGCCCTTCAGACAGGGACAATGAGCAGTTCTTC.

The V gene is TRBV7-9, the J gene TRBJ2-1; TRBD2 agrees at 7 bases. V was clipped by 5 bases and J by 1 base; unmatched bases: 11. The length of the CDR3 is 17 residues. Germline CDR1 SEHNR, CDR2 FQNEAQ (reference sequence). CDR3 nucleotides: TGTGCCAGCAGCAACACCGGGACTATACTTTCCTACAATGAGCAGTTCTTC. Encoded protein: CASSNTGTILSYNEQFF.

The J gene is TRBJ2-1, the V gene TRBV28; 10 bases line up with TRBD2. Germline V gene lookup returns CDR1 MDHEN and CDR2 SYDVKM. The V gene end was trimmed by 7 bases and the J gene end by 7 bases; junction bases not matched to a gene: 10. The CDR3 length is 15 residues. CDR3 amino acids: CASTIGTSATNEQFF. Here the CDR3 DNA reads TGTGCCAGCACCATCGGGACTAGCGCTACAAATGAGCAGTTCTTC.

The V gene is TRBV2, the J gene TRBJ1-5; D possibly corresponds to TRBD1 (5 bases). Germline CDR1 reads SNHLY; CDR2 reads FYNNEI. This CDR3 spans 15 amino acids. V lost 3 bases to trimming and J lost 5 bases, with 14 bases between them. Written as DNA, the CDR3 is TGTGCCAGCAGTGACATTGCAGGGCCGTATCAGCCCCAGCATTTT. It encodes CASSDIAGPYQPQHF.

This chain links TRBV7-2 with TRBJ2-7; a possible D gene is TRBD2 (6 bases). Trimming took off 4 bases at V and 1 base at J, with 11 bases between the two ends. Germline CDR1 SGHTA, CDR2 FQGNSA. There are 14 residues in the CDR3. In nucleotides, the CDR3 is TGTGCCAGCAGCTCGGGGGTCCATTCCTACGAGCAGTACTTC. Protein product: CASSSGVHSYEQYF. The variable domain in full, with the rest retrieved from reference TRBV7-2 and TRBJ2-7, is GAGVSQSPSNKVTEKGKDVELRCDPISGHTALYWYRQSLGQGLEFLIYFQGNSAPDKSGLPSDRFSAERTGGSVSTLTIQRTQQEDSAVYLCASSSGVHSYEQYFGPGTRLTVT.

V gene TRBV5-8 combines with J gene TRBJ1-2, with unresolved D. From germline, CDR1 is SGHTS and CDR2 YDEGEE. This CDR3 comprises 11 residues. V lost 2 bases and J 6 bases, leaving 5 bases between the germline ends. Here the CDR3 DNA reads TGTGCCAGCAGCTTTTTCAATGGCTACACCTTC. This gives the protein CASSFFNGYTF.

Concerning this clonotype itself: Germline and junction disagree at one end, which may indicate a read error. The chain has TRBV20-1 and TRBJ2-4, with D possibly matching TRBD1 (5 bases). Germline CDR1 and CDR2: DFQATT and SNEGSKA (reference sequence). The CDR3 consists of 15 residues. The CDR3 DNA follows: TGCGGTGCTAGAGTGGACAATCTAGTCAAAAACATTCAGTACTTC. It encodes CGARVDNLVKNIQYF.

Only a few counts were recorded for this clonotype. V is TRBV7-2 and J is TRBJ2-1; D ambiguous. The DNA end lines up better with TRBJ2-5; the J call may be wrong. Looked up from germline, CDR1 is SGHTA and CDR2 is FQGNSA. This CDR3 has 13 residues. The CDR3 DNA is TGTGCCAGCAGCTGGACCCCCTCCGAGACCCAGTACTTC. Amino acids: CASSWTPSETQYF.

This clonotype was detected only a few times. V and J are TRBV4-1 and TRBJ1-2; tentative D call: TRBD1 (6 bases). This CDR3 region has 15 residues. Germline values: CDR1 MGHRA, CDR2 YSYEKL. The ends were cut back, 4 bases at V and 0 bases at J, with 12 bases in the middle. This chain's CDR3 is CASSPVNRANYGYTF. Written as DNA, the CDR3 is TGCGCCAGCAGCCCTGTGAACAGGGCTAACTATGGCTACACCTTC.

The chain carries TRBV20-1 and TRBJ2-1; D is unresolved. CDR1 and CDR2 (germline): DFQATT, SNEGSKA (reference sequence). This CDR3 region has 14 residues. Trimming cost V 2 bases and J 6 bases, with 14 bases left between them. CDR3 DNA sequence: TGCAGTGCTAGACCCCAGTGGTGGGGCAATGAGCAGTTCTTC. Protein sequence: CSARPQWWGNEQFF.

V is TRBV6-2 or TRBV6-3 and J is TRBJ2-7; the D is unclear. This CDR3 comprises 13 residues. The V and J ends lost 2 bases and 7 bases respectively, with 12 bases between them. The germline gives CDR1 MNHEY, CDR2 SVGEGT. CDR3 nucleotide sequence: TGTGCCAGCAGTTACGGGTCACAAGGGGAGCAGTACTTC. It is translated as CASSYGSQGEQYF.

The chain is built from TRBV3-1 and TRBJ1-2, with 10 nucleotides matching TRBD1. Germline V gives CDR1 LGHDT, CDR2 YNNKEL (reference sequence). J gave up 1 base and V 3 bases, and 2 bases lay outside the gene matches. This CDR3 comprises 15 residues. The CDR3 coding sequence is TGTGCCAGCAGCCAGCGGGACAGGGGTAACTATGGCTACACCTTC. This codes for CASSQRDRGNYGYTF.

The rearrangement uses TRBV7-9 and TRBJ1-4; possibly TRBD1 for D (6 bases). The CDR3 extends over 15 amino acids. V lost 0 bases to trimming and J lost 7 bases, with 12 bases between them. The germline V gene has CDR1 SEHNR and CDR2 FQNEAQ (reference sequence). For the CDR3, the DNA is TGTGCCAGCAGCTTAGCTCAGGGGTGGATTGAAAAACTGTTTTTT. Protein: CASSLAQGWIEKLFF.

The gene calls are TRBV7-3 and TRBJ2-3, with 7 bases identical to TRBD1. CDR3 size: 15 residues. V lost 5 bases, J lost 3 bases, and 8 bases stayed unmatched. CDR1 SGHTA and CDR2 FQGTGA come from the germline V gene. The CDR3 protein is CASSPTGFRTDTQYF. CDR3 DNA sequence: TGTGCCAGCAGCCCGACAGGGTTTAGAACAGATACGCAGTATTTT.

The chain recombines TRBV5-1 with TRBJ2-1; D not resolved. The CDR3 totals 13 residues. The germline V gene has CDR1 SGHRS and CDR2 YFSETQ. Between the trimmed V and J ends, which lost 5 bases and 4 bases, there was a span of 10 bases. The CDR3 bases are TGCGCCAGCAGAATTCTCGGGTACAATGAGCAGTTCTTC. It yields the protein CASRILGYNEQFF.

The chain carries TRBV7-2 and TRBJ1-4, with D perhaps matching TRBD1 (5 bases). The germline V gene has CDR1 SGHTA and CDR2 FQGNSA. Trimming cost V 4 bases and J 4 bases, with 22 bases left between them. The CDR3 has 18 amino acids. CDR3 DNA sequence: TGTGCCAGCAGCTCTACGGCTATTCTGGACATCAGTAATGAAAAACTGTTTTTT. Encoded protein: CASSSTAILDISNEKLFF.

This chain connects TRBV7-6 to TRBJ2-5, with a tentative D call TRBD2 (6 bases). CDR1 SGHVS and CDR2 FNYEAQ come from the germline V gene. The length of the CDR3 is 15 residues. V was pared by 4 bases and J by 2 bases, with 14 bases between. CDR3 sequence: CASSSSPGLQETQYF. The CDR3 nucleotides are TGTGCCAGCAGCTCAAGCCCGGGACTTCAAGAGACCCAGTACTTC. Full variable domain (outside the CDR3, taken from reference TRBV7-6 and TRBJ2-5): GAGVSQSPRYKVTKRGQDVALRCDPISGHVSLYWYRQALGQGPEFLTYFNYEAQQDKSGLPNDRFSAERPEGSISTLTIQRTEQRDSAMYRCASSSSPGLQETQYFGPGTRLLVL.

This rearrangement joins TRBV28 to TRBJ2-1; 14 bases are a match to TRBD2. This CDR3 is 17 amino acids long. With V trimmed by 2 bases and J by 8 bases, 8 bases remained unmatched. CDR1 is MDHEN, CDR2 SYDVKM, per germline. In DNA, the CDR3 is TGTGCCAGCAGTTTAACGACTAGCGGGAGGGTTATCGATGAGCAGTTCTTC. Translated: CASSLTTSGRVIDEQFF.